This passage covers 17 T cell receptor beta chains from one sample sequenced in a study of T cell repertoires in cytomegalovirus infection. TCRdb reprocessed the reads via MiXCR and lists one record per CDR3 protein. The sample shows roughly 500,000 distinct CDR3 sequences, roughly a third of them seen only once. Antigen specificity for these receptors is unknown. Sequenced here: cultured PBMCs, sampled from culture after CMV antigen stimulation. Every receptor here comes from a human donor in good health (CMV status not recorded). Some clones in this sample may be carry-over from other donors' samples.

The table lists this clonotype with a few counts. V is TRBV6-2 or TRBV6-3 and J is TRBJ2-1, with D unresolved. V was trimmed by 0 bases and J by 13 bases, leaving 13 bases between them. The CDR3 loop spans 13 amino acids. In germline, CDR1 is MNHEY, CDR2 SVGEGT. Here the CDR3 DNA reads TGTGCCAGCAGTTACTCAGGGCTAGTTACCCAGTTCTTC. Its translation: CASSYSGLVTQFF.

This clonotype has only a few counts. The CDR3 protein is CASSLGERSGRDTQYF. In DNA form, the CDR3 reads TGCGCCAGCAGCCTTGGCGAGAGGAGCGGGAGAGATACGCAGTATTTT. The rearrangement uses TRBV5-1 and TRBJ2-3; TRBD2 matches 8 bases. CDR1 and CDR2 (germline): SGHRS, YFSETQ. The V gene end was trimmed by 4 bases and the J gene end by 5 bases; junction bases not matched to a gene: 12. This CDR3 has 16 residues. Together with reference TRBV5-1 and TRBJ2-3, the CDR3 gives the full variable domain: KAGVTQTPRYLIKTRGQQVTLSCSPISGHRSVSWYQQTPGQGLQFLFEYFSETQRNKGNFPGRFSGRQFSNSRSEMNVSTLELGDSALYLCASSLGERSGRDTQYFGPGTRLTVL.

The rearrangement links TRBV7-2 to TRBJ1-2, with D possibly matching TRBD1 (5 bases). The V gene lost 5 bases and the J gene lost 3 bases, with 13 bases spanning the gap. The length of the CDR3 is 14 residues. CDR1 and CDR2 from the germline V gene are SGHTA and FQGNSA. The CDR3 loop is CASSPRGGDYGYTF. CDR3 DNA: TGTGCCAGCAGCCCGCGGGGGGGTGACTATGGCTACACCTTC.

This chain connects TRBV20-1 to TRBJ1-2; D is ambiguous. The CDR3 spans 12 residues. The germline V gene has CDR1 DFQATT and CDR2 SNEGSKA (reference sequence). Trimming pared 6 bases from V and 4 bases from J, leaving 12 bases between. Here the CDR3 DNA reads TGCAGTGCCCCTACCGTAGGCTATGGCTACACCTTC. Protein sequence: CSAPTVGYGYTF.

This rearrangement joins TRBV6-1 to TRBJ2-5; 8 nucleotides align to TRBD1. V was pared by 6 bases and J by 0 bases, with 12 bases of the junction left unmatched. This CDR3 spans 17 amino acids. The V gene's germline CDR1 is MNHNS and CDR2 SASEGT. The CDR3 reads CASRPSTGESYQETQYF. CDR3 nucleotide sequence: TGTGCCAGCAGGCCTTCGACAGGGGAATCGTACCAAGAGACCCAGTACTTC.

This clonotype has more than one count but fewer than ten. The CDR3 bases are TGTGCCAGTAGTATTAGACAGAGTGAAGCTTTCTTT. This encodes CASSIRQSEAFF. V gene TRBV19 combines with J gene TRBJ1-1; maybe TRBD1 (5 bases). Germline lookup yields CDR1 LNHDA and CDR2 SQIVND (reference sequence). The CDR3 length is 12 residues. V lost 3 bases and J lost 7, with 9 bases in between.

This clonotype has only a few counts. The chain carries TRBV4-1 and TRBJ1-5, with D unresolved. V was shortened by 0 bases and J by 2 bases, with 11 bases between the two germline ends. CDR3 size: 16 residues. Germline CDR1 and CDR2: MGHRA and YSYEKL. CDR3 loop: CASSQDLAPGNQPQHF. As DNA, the CDR3 is TGCGCCAGCAGCCAAGATCTGGCCCCGGGCAATCAGCCCCAGCATTTT.

The V call is TRBV5-5, the J call TRBJ1-2; D gene ambiguous. Trimming removed 0 bases from V and 1 base from J, with 10 bases in between. The germline V gene has CDR1 SGHKS and CDR2 YYEKEE (reference sequence). This CDR3 is 15 amino acids long. CDR3 protein: CASSLDTWNNYGYTF. The CDR3 DNA reads TGTGCCAGCAGCTTGGATACATGGAATAACTATGGCTACACCTTC.

This clonotype was seen more than once but under ten times. V and J are TRBV12-3 or TRBV12-4 and TRBJ1-1, with D unclear. The V end lost 4 bases, the J end lost 7 bases, and 16 bases lay between the germline ends. The CDR3 runs to 14 residues. This CDR3 is CASSSPDTLYEAFF. The CDR3 bases are TGTGCCAGCAGTTCCCCAGACACCTTATATGAAGCTTTCTTT.

This clonotype was found a few times. The genes are TRBV19 and TRBJ1-5; perhaps TRBD1 as D (5 bases). The germline gives CDR1 LNHDA, CDR2 SQIVND (reference sequence). The CDR3 is made up of 15 amino acids. Trimming took off 5 bases at V and 2 bases at J, with 13 bases between the two ends. CDR3 sequence reads: CASSFIGAGNQPQHF. CDR3 coding DNA: TGTGCCAGTAGTTTTATAGGGGCCGGCAATCAGCCCCAGCATTTT.

This clonotype came up a few times. The rearrangement links TRBV7-3 to TRBJ2-1; 12 bases are shared with TRBD1. The CDR3 runs 16 residues. V shed 0 bases and J 8 bases; nucleotides not matched to a gene: 5. Per germline, CDR1 SGHTA and CDR2 FQGTGA. CDR3 residues: CASSLTGDRGLDEQFF. The CDR3, as DNA: TGTGCCAGCAGCTTAACAGGGGACAGGGGGCTTGATGAGCAGTTCTTC.

This clonotype occurred a few times. The rearrangement joins TRBV4-1 to TRBJ2-5; tentatively, D is TRBD2 (6 bases). Trimming stripped 1 base from V and 3 bases from J, with 15 bases between. There are 16 residues in the CDR3. Germline CDR1 MGHRA, CDR2 YSYEKL. The CDR3 DNA sequence: TGCGCCAGCAGCCAAGGCTCCGGGACTGACAAAGAGACCCAGTACTTC. It is translated as CASSQGSGTDKETQYF.

This chain links TRBV7-8 with TRBJ1-6, with D unresolved. The CDR3 contains 15 residues. Germline V gives CDR1 SGHVS, CDR2 FQNEAQ. Trimming cost V 3 bases and J 5 bases, with 11 bases left between them. In nucleotides, the CDR3 is TGTGCCAGCAGCTTCCGGAGGGTGGATAATTCACCCCTCCACTTT. This sequence encodes CASSFRRVDNSPLHF.

The chain carries TRBV18 and TRBJ2-3; 9 bases match TRBD2. Germline V gives CDR1 KGHSH, CDR2 LQKENI. V dropped 5 bases and J dropped 2; count of bases not matched to a gene: 8. This CDR3 comprises 16 residues. The CDR3 protein is CASSTLAGEITDTQYF. In DNA, the CDR3 is TGTGCCAGCTCAACATTAGCGGGAGAGATCACAGATACGCAGTATTTT.

The rearrangement uses TRBV20-1 and TRBJ2-5; D possibly corresponds to TRBD1 (5 bases). V lost 3 bases, J lost 1 base, and 18 bases lay in between. The CDR3 is 16 amino acids. CDR1 and CDR2 from the germline V gene are DFQATT and SNEGSKA (reference sequence). For the CDR3, the DNA is TGCAGTGCTAGTCTCTCGGGCGACAGTCCCCAAGAGACCCAGTACTTC. This codes for CSASLSGDSPQETQYF.

This chain joins TRBV10-3 and TRBJ1-1; TRBD1 matches at 8 bases. CDR3 length: 15 residues. CDR1 is ENHRY, CDR2 SYGVKD, per germline. After removal of 6 bases from V and 6 bases from J, the junction contained 12 bases not matched to a gene. CDR3 bases: TGTGCCATCAGACAGCAGGGGGCTCAAGGGGCTGAAGCTTTCTTT. This gives the protein CAIRQQGAQGAEAFF.

This clonotype was counted ten times or more. The genes are TRBV18 and TRBJ2-1; 8 positions agree with TRBD2. This CDR3 spans 16 amino acids. Germline V gives CDR1 KGHSH, CDR2 LQKENI. With 2 bases clipped from V and 7 bases from J, the junction kept 10 bases outside the gene matches. CDR3 region: CASSPSDLAGYNEQFF. CDR3 coding DNA: TGTGCCAGCTCACCATCCGACCTAGCGGGTTATAATGAGCAGTTCTTC.